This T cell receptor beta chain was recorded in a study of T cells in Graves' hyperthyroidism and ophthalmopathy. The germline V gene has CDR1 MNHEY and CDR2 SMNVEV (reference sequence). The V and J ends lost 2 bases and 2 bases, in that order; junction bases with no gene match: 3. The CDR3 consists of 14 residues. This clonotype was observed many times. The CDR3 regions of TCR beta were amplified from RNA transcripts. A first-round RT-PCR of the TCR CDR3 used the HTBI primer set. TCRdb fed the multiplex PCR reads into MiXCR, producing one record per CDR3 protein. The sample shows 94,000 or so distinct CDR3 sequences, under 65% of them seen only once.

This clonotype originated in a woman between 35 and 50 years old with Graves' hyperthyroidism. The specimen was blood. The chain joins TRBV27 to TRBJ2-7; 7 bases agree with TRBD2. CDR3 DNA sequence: TGTGCCAGCAGTTTAAAAGCGGGACCCTACGAGCAGTACTTC. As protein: CASSLKAGPYEQYF.